Here is one TCR beta chain with its context. The sample comes from a study of blood T cell repertoires in COVID-19. Method: immunoSEQ multiplex PCR; TCRdb's copy keeps in-frame clones and lacks some. Of 300,000 to 400,000 clones detected, about 87% appear once; the ten largest clones hold about 5%. Participants had their cohort set by participant-reported clinical history. Trimming cost V 6 bases and J 6 bases, with 11 bases left between them. The CDR3 loop spans 11 amino acids. Germline assignment: CDR1 SQVTM and CDR2 ANQGSEA. This receptor was identified in a man aged 25 to 40 who had recovered from COVID-19. The rearrangement joins TRBV29-1 to TRBJ1-2, with D unresolved. The source material was PBMCs or T cells enriched from blood (not recorded which). The CDR3 nucleotides read TGCAGCGTATCGGGGAAGGATGGCTACACCTTC. Its translation is CSVSGKDGYTF.